A single sample is the source of the 27 T cell receptor beta chains below, sequenced in a study of vaccination and CD4 T cells after COVID-19. The treatment is: roughly ten-day PBMC culture with coronavirus spike peptide pools or control peptides (ViraFEST assay). CD4+ T cells that came from the unexposed donor were collected before the COVID-19 pandemic (2011-2018). Sequence data for DNA of cultured CD4+ T cells were generated by the Oncomine TCR Beta short-read assay. One entry per CDR3 protein results from TCRdb running MiXCR on the PCR reads. The sample carries 7,000 to 8,000 distinct CDR3 sequences, approximately 44% recorded once. Which antigens these TCRs recognize remains unknown. Input material: CD4+ T cells from blood, cultured in vitro. Receptors originate from a human donor in good health.

The chain is built from TRBV20-1 and TRBJ1-6; no clear D gene. The CDR3 covers 14 residues. Germline V gene sequence: CDR1 DFQATT, CDR2 SNEGSKA (reference sequence). The ends were cut back, 1 base at V and 6 bases at J, with 10 bases in the middle. In DNA form, the CDR3 reads TGCAGTGCTAGAGTAGTCGGTTTTAATTCACCCCTCCACTTT. Its protein product is CSARVVGFNSPLHF.

As regards this clonotype: A read error may account for a junction end that differs from germline. J is TRBJ1-2 and V is TRBV6-1; unclear D gene. This CDR3 has 14 residues. Germline CDR1 MNHNS, CDR2 SASEGT. The DNA of the CDR3 is TGTGCCAGCAGCGAAGTTCAAGGGCTGTTCGGCTACACCTTC. It codes for CASSEVQGLFGYTF.

The chain couples TRBV28 to TRBJ2-2, with no clear D. Trimming cost V 10 bases and J 1 base, with 19 bases left between them. The CDR3 length is 16 residues. The germline gives CDR1 MDHEN, CDR2 SYDVKM. The CDR3 DNA follows: TGTGCCACCTGCGGAGCACAGTTTCAGAACACCGGGGAGCTGTTTTTT. Translation: CATCGAQFQNTGELFF.

The chain couples TRBV20-1 to TRBJ2-7, with D possibly TRBD1 on 5 matching bases. Trimming cost V 0 bases and J 0 bases, with 12 bases left between them. CDR3 length equals 15 residues. Germline V gene data show CDR1 as DFQATT and CDR2 as SNEGSKA (reference sequence). The CDR3 DNA follows: TGCAGTGCTAGAGATAAGGGGCGGAGCTCCTACGAGCAGTACTTC. Translated, it gives CSARDKGRSSYEQYF.

This clonotype occurred a few times. The chain joins TRBV24-1 to TRBJ1-5; perhaps TRBD1 as D (5 bases). Germline CDR1 KGHDR, CDR2 SFDVKD. Trimming cost V 7 bases and J 0 bases, with 15 bases left between them. There are 16 residues in the CDR3. CDR3 nucleotides: TGTGCCACCAGCGACGGCGGGGGATCTAGCAATCAGCCCCAGCATTTT. Its protein is CATSDGGGSSNQPQHF.

The chain recombines TRBV7-6 with TRBJ2-5, with 8 bases fitting TRBD2. The CDR3 loop spans 15 amino acids. The V gene end was trimmed by 0 bases and the J gene end by 4 bases; junction bases not matched to a gene: 4. Germline CDR1 reads SGHVS; CDR2 reads FNYEAQ. The CDR3 sequence: CASSLALTSGETQYF. In DNA form, the CDR3 reads TGTGCCAGCAGCTTAGCGCTTACTAGCGGAGAGACCCAGTACTTC.

The table lists this clonotype with a few counts. The chain recombines TRBV18 with TRBJ1-2; TRBD1 might be the D (5 bases). The CDR3 has 15 residues. CDR1 KGHSH and CDR2 LQKENI come from the germline V gene. V was cut by 3 bases and J by 8 bases, with 19 bases left in between. CDR3 region: CASSPQAEGLGGYTF. CDR3 nucleotides: TGTGCCAGCTCACCTCAAGCCGAGGGGCTGGGAGGCTACACCTTC.

Only a few counts were recorded for this clonotype. The V and J genes are TRBV7-9 and TRBJ1-1, with unresolved D. Trimming shortened V by 0 bases and J by 2 bases, and 10 bases separated the two germline ends. The CDR3 is made up of 15 amino acids. Germline CDR1 and CDR2: SEHNR and FQNEAQ (reference sequence). In DNA form, the CDR3 reads TGTGCCAGCAGCTTAGCCTCGACGGGAAACACTGAAGCTTTCTTT. It encodes CASSLASTGNTEAFF.

This chain links TRBV20-1 with TRBJ1-2; D is uncertain. V was cut by 5 bases and J by 5 bases, with 12 bases left in between. This CDR3 comprises 12 residues. Germline CDR1 is DFQATT and CDR2 is SNEGSKA (reference sequence). Written as DNA, the CDR3 is TGCAGTGCTGGAGGCCGTGGATATGGCTACACCTTC. This encodes CSAGGRGYGYTF.

This chain links TRBV12-3 or TRBV12-4 with TRBJ2-7; 7 bases align to TRBD2. This CDR3 is 11 amino acids long. The ends lost 8 bases at V and 10 bases at J; junction bases unmatched: 8. The CDR3 DNA reads TGTGCCAGCCGTGGGGAGACTAGCCAGTACTTC. Amino acid sequence: CASRGETSQYF.

The CDR3 reads CASSLRGGSTEAFF. For the CDR3, the DNA is TGTGCCAGCAGTTTACGCGGGGGGAGCACTGAAGCTTTCTTT. V is TRBV28 and J is TRBJ1-1; tentatively, D is TRBD1 (5 bases). The V end lost 2 bases, the J end lost 4 bases, and 11 bases lay between the germline ends. The CDR3 covers 14 residues. Germline CDR1 is MDHEN and CDR2 is SYDVKM.

This clonotype was counted between two and nine times. The rearrangement links TRBV28 to TRBJ1-2; 7 positions match TRBD1. The CDR3 covers 16 residues. Looked up from germline, CDR1 is MDHEN and CDR2 is SYDVKM. Losses at the gene ends were 5 bases for V and 1 base for J; bases not matched to a gene: 10. The CDR3 nucleotides are TGTGCCAGCAGTACCGGGACAGCCCAATTTAACTATGGCTACACCTTC. This sequence encodes CASSTGTAQFNYGYTF.

This clonotype occurred a few times. V and J are TRBV20-1 and TRBJ2-1; no reliable D call. Germline V gene sequence: CDR1 DFQATT, CDR2 SNEGSKA (reference sequence). Trimming left V 6 bases short and J 6 bases short, with 18 bases between. This CDR3 has 14 residues. The CDR3 coding sequence is TGCAGTGCCCCTCAGCTGGAGCGAGGCAATGAGCAGTTCTTC. This codes for CSAPQLERGNEQFF.

The V gene is TRBV6-1, the J gene TRBJ1-3; 9 bases are a match to TRBD1. Germline V gene sequence: CDR1 MNHNS, CDR2 SASEGT. CDR3 length: 15 residues. V dropped 5 bases and J dropped 4; count of bases not matched to a gene: 6. In DNA, the CDR3 is TGTGCCAGCAGTCAGGGACAGGGTTCCGGAAACACCATATATTTT. Translated: CASSQGQGSGNTIYF.

This clonotype came up a few times. The chain uses TRBV7-9 and TRBJ2-2; perhaps TRBD2 as D (6 bases). Germline values: CDR1 SEHNR, CDR2 FQNEAQ (reference sequence). There are 12 residues in the CDR3. V shed 4 bases and J shed 7 bases, with 7 bases lying between them. CDR3 DNA: TGTGCCAGCAGCTGGGGGGTCGGGGAGCTGTTTTTT. The encoded protein is CASSWGVGELFF.

The CDR3 nucleotides are TGCGCCAGCAGTTCTACCTGGGGGATCACTGAAGCTTTCTTT. Its translation is CASSSTWGITEAFF. The chain couples TRBV10-1 to TRBJ1-1, with D perhaps matching TRBD1 (5 bases). The germline V gene encodes CDR1 WNHNN and CDR2 SYGVQD (reference sequence). This CDR3 spans 14 amino acids. V shed 5 bases and J shed 4 bases, with 14 bases lying between them.

In DNA form, the CDR3 reads TGTGCCAGCGGTCCGACTAGCGGGATTGAGACCCAGTACTTC. Translating gives CASGPTSGIETQYF. V gene TRBV7-6 combines with J gene TRBJ2-5; the match to TRBD2 covers 11 bases. There are 14 residues in the CDR3. Germline V lookup: CDR1 SGHVS, CDR2 FNYEAQ. Trimming at V came to 8 bases and at J to 5 bases, leaving 7 bases not matched to a gene.

The V call is TRBV7-2, the J call TRBJ1-1; no clear D gene. The CDR3 runs to 14 residues. The ends were cut back, 5 bases at V and 4 bases at J, with 14 bases in the middle. Germline assignment: CDR1 SGHTA and CDR2 FQGNSA. The CDR3 reads CASSPDGVGTEAFF. CDR3 nucleotides: TGTGCCAGCAGCCCGGATGGGGTGGGCACTGAAGCTTTCTTT.

This clonotype came up a few times. The chain recombines TRBV7-6 with TRBJ1-5; a possible D gene is TRBD1 (5 bases). Germline CDR1 is SGHVS and CDR2 is FNYEAQ. The V end lost 2 bases, the J end lost 4 bases, and 9 bases lay between the germline ends. This CDR3 contains 14 residues. The CDR3 protein is CASSLSRGNQPQHF. For the CDR3, the DNA is TGTGCCAGCAGCTTATCGAGGGGAAATCAGCCCCAGCATTTT.

The chain carries TRBV24-1 and TRBJ2-7, with D unclear. V shed 0 bases and J shed 0 bases, with 14 bases lying between them. The CDR3 has 17 residues. Germline loops: CDR1 KGHDR, CDR2 SFDVKD. The CDR3 sequence: CATSDLLSRPASYEQYF. The DNA of the CDR3 is TGTGCCACCAGTGATTTGTTGTCGCGACCCGCCTCCTACGAGCAGTACTTC.

This clonotype has only a few counts. The chain combines TRBV6-2 or TRBV6-3 with TRBJ2-7; D uncertain. Germline CDR1 and CDR2: MNHEY and SVGEGT. This CDR3 has 14 residues. V was shortened by 2 bases and J by 5 bases, with 13 bases between the two germline ends. CDR3 in amino acids: CASSYSGPYHEQYF. The DNA of the CDR3 is TGTGCCAGCAGTTACAGTGGGCCTTATCACGAGCAGTACTTC.

This chain uses TRBV19 with TRBJ1-5; a possible D gene is TRBD1 (5 bases). Germline V CDR1 and CDR2: LNHDA, SQIVND (reference sequence). This CDR3 contains 13 residues. Trimming cost V 5 bases and J 7 bases, with 12 bases left between them. The DNA for the CDR3 is TGTGCCAGTAGTTTTGGGGCTGAGCAGCCCCAGCATTTT. Protein product: CASSFGAEQPQHF.

The chain carries TRBV5-1 and TRBJ1-1; 10 bases map to TRBD1. Germline V gene lookup returns CDR1 SGHRS and CDR2 YFSETQ. V lost 7 bases, J lost 4 bases, and 4 bases stayed unmatched. This CDR3 contains 13 residues. CDR3 region: CASRRTGGTEAFF. DNA of the CDR3: TGCGCCAGCCGACGGACAGGGGGCACTGAAGCTTTCTTT.

The chain employs TRBV6-2 or TRBV6-3 and TRBJ1-6, with D tentatively TRBD1 (5 bases). Trimming left V 0 bases short and J 9 bases short, with 12 bases between. The germline V gene has CDR1 MNHEY and CDR2 SVGEGT. The CDR3 consists of 15 residues. This chain's CDR3 is CASSYSGDGGSPLHF. CDR3 nucleotides: TGTGCCAGCAGTTACTCTGGGGACGGAGGTTCACCCCTCCACTTT.

This chain joins TRBV7-2 and TRBJ2-1; a weak D match, TRBD1 (6 bases). This CDR3 has 14 amino acids. V gave up 1 base and J gave up 9 bases, with 13 bases separating them. The germline gives CDR1 SGHTA, CDR2 FQGNSA. In DNA, the CDR3 is TGTGCCAGCAGCTTAGGGGGGCGGCGTGGTGAGCAGTTCTTC. Translation gives CASSLGGRRGEQFF.

The rearrangement uses TRBV5-5 and TRBJ1-6; D is unresolved. V was clipped by 2 bases and J by 10 bases, with 10 bases between them. Germline assignment: CDR1 SGHKS and CDR2 YYEKEE (reference sequence). The CDR3 length is 13 residues. CDR3 sequence reads: CASSFIGRSPLHF. Written as DNA, the CDR3 is TGTGCCAGCAGCTTTATTGGGCGATCACCCCTCCACTTT.

As DNA, the CDR3 is TGTGCCAGCAGCTTGGGACTAGCGGTCCTTCAAGAGACCCAGTACTTC. Protein product: CASSLGLAVLQETQYF. V is TRBV5-4 and J is TRBJ2-5, with 9 bases identical to TRBD2. In germline, CDR1 is SGHNT, CDR2 YYREEE (reference sequence). V was pared by 0 bases and J by 2 bases, with 5 bases of the junction left unmatched. The CDR3 is made up of 16 amino acids.